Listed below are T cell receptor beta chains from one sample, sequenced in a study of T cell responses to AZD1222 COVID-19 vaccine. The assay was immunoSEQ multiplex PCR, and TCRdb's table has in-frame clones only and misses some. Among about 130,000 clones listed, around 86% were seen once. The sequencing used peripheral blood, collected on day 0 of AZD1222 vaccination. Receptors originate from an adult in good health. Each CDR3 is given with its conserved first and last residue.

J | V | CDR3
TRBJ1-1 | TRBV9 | CASSSQDRPNTEAFF
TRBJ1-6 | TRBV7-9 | CASSLGENSPLHF
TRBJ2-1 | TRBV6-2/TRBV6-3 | CASSYSFTLYNEQFF
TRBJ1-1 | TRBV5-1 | CASSTNTENTEAFF
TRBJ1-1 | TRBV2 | CASDRGGEAFF
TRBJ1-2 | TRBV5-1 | CASSGQGGNYGYTF
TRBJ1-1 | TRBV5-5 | CASSHDWGTEAFF
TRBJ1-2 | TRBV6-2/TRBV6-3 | CASSYLRRNYGYTF
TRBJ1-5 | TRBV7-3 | CARDDGDQPQHF
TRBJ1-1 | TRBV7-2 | CASSFGGATEAFF
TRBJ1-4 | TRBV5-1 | CASSLASATNEKLFF
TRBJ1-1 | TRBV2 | CASSGRDVEAFF
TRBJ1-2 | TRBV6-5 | CASTRTEPGWGYTF
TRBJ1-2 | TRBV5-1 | CASSGPANYGYTF
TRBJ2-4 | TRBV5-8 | CASSPGQGAKNIQYF
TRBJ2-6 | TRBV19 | CASQPRGRASGANVLTF
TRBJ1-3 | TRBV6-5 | CASSYTKGGSGNTIYF
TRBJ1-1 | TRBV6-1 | CASSEAYTEAFF
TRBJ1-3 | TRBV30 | CAWGGFSSGNTIYF
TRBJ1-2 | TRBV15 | CATSYLRGGEGYTF
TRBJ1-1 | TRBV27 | CASRDRGYTEAFF
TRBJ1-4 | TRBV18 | CASSPSTTNEKLFF
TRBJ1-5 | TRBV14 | CASSQDTVGPQHF
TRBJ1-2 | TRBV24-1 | CATSDSHRAAGYTF
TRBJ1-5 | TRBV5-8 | CASSLGGSGWTNQPQHF
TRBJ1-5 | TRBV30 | CAWSRGQGGQPQHF
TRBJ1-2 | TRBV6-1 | CASSETGYGYTF
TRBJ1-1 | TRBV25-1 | CASSESGRPNTEAFF
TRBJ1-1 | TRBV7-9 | CASTEGGSILNTEAFF
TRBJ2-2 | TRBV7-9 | CASNSGQAGTGELFF
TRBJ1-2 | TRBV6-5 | CASSYTGGRGYGYTF
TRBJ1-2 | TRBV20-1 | CSARRSYGYTF